This is a list of T cell receptor beta chains from one sample in a study of cytomegalovirus exposure and HLA in healthy donors. Produced via immunoSEQ multiplex PCR; TCRdb's table is partial and in-frame only. The table includes roughly 130,000 clones, around 80% detected once. Sequenced sample: PBMCs. The receptors were gathered from a boy aged 2 to 9 in good health and CMV-seronegative. The CDR3 runs from the conserved cysteine through the conserved F or W. The D gene is left open where the match is weak. Some rows have no size entry. The others give once, few or many, or a class for an expanded clone.

size: -; J: TRBJ1-6; D: -; V: TRBV7-9; DNA: TGTGCCAGCAGTCCCGGCGAGGGAGATTCACCCCTCCACTTT; CDR3: CASSPGEGDSPLHF
size: once; J: TRBJ2-3; D: -; V: TRBV13; DNA: TGTGCCAGCAGCCCCGGAGGTTGGTCCCGGAGCACAGATACGCAGTATTTT; CDR3: CASSPGGWSRSTDTQYF
size: -; J: TRBJ1-1; D: TRBD1; V: TRBV29-1; DNA: TGCAGCGTCGCGACGACAGGGGCCCTTGAAGCTTTCTTT; CDR3: CSVATTGALEAFF
size: -; J: TRBJ1-1; D: -; V: TRBV4-1; DNA: TGCGCCAGCAGCCAAGTACCCCAGATGGGGGGGACTGAAGCTTTCTTT; CDR3: CASSQVPQMGGTEAFF
size: few; J: TRBJ2-7; D: TRBD1; V: TRBV4-1; DNA: TGCGCCAGCAGAGGGAACAGGGGGTACGAGCAGTACTTC; CDR3: CASRGNRGYEQYF
size: -; J: TRBJ1-1; D: -; V: TRBV9; DNA: TGTGCCAGCAGCCCACAGGGTTACACTGAAGCTTTCTTT; CDR3: CASSPQGYTEAFF
size: -; J: TRBJ2-1; D: TRBD2; V: TRBV19; DNA: TGTGCCAGTATGGGACTAGCGGGATCGGGGAATGAGCAGTTCTTC; CDR3: CASMGLAGSGNEQFF
size: once; J: TRBJ2-3; D: TRBD2; V: TRBV11-3; DNA: TGTGCCAGCAGCTTATGGAGCGGGGGTACGCAGTATTTT; CDR3: CASSLWSGGTQYF
size: few; J: TRBJ1-2; D: -; V: TRBV11-2; DNA: TGTGCCAGCAGAAACGAGAACTATGGCTACACCTTC; CDR3: CASRNENYGYTF
size: -; J: TRBJ2-7; D: -; V: TRBV2; DNA: TGTGCCAGCAGTGGGGGCAGTAAAGAGCAGTACTTC; CDR3: CASSGGSKEQYF
size: -; J: TRBJ1-5; D: -; V: TRBV7-2; DNA: TGTGCCAGCAGCTTAGCGGGCAGCTGGCAGCCCCAGCATTTT; CDR3: CASSLAGSWQPQHF
size: -; J: TRBJ1-2; D: TRBD1; V: TRBV30; DNA: TGTGCCTGGAGCGAAGACAGGGCCTCCGGCTATGGCTACACCTTC; CDR3: CAWSEDRASGYGYTF
size: once; J: TRBJ2-1; D: -; V: TRBV6-4; DNA: TGTGCCAGCAGTGAGGGCGAATACAATGAGCAGTTCTTC; CDR3: CASSEGEYNEQFF
size: -; J: TRBJ2-3; D: -; V: TRBV7-9; DNA: TGTGCCAGCAGCTCTATCCAGGGATTTTTGGGAGATACGCAGTATTTT; CDR3: CASSSIQGFLGDTQYF
size: -; J: TRBJ2-3; D: TRBD2; V: TRBV7-9; DNA: TGTGCCAGCAGCCCCGGACTAGCGGGGACACCGGGGGGAGATACGCAGTATTTT; CDR3: CASSPGLAGTPGGDTQYF
size: -; J: TRBJ2-7; D: TRBD1; V: TRBV27; DNA: TGTGCCAGCTCCCCGGGACAGGGTTTCTACGAGCAGTACTTC; CDR3: CASSPGQGFYEQYF
size: -; J: TRBJ1-5; D: -; V: TRBV6-1; DNA: TGTGCCAGCATCAAAACAGATTATAGCAATCAGCCCCAGCATTTT; CDR3: CASIKTDYSNQPQHF
size: -; J: TRBJ2-2; D: TRBD2; V: TRBV6-4; DNA: TGTGCCAGCAGACCGGGACTAGGGACCGGGGAGCTGTTTTTT; CDR3: CASRPGLGTGELFF
size: -; J: TRBJ2-5; D: -; V: TRBV9; DNA: TGTGCCAGCAGCGTCTCAGGGGGGTTAGGGGAGACCCAGTACTTC; CDR3: CASSVSGGLGETQYF
size: -; J: TRBJ2-1; D: TRBD2; V: TRBV29-1; DNA: TGCAGCGTTGAAGAAGGCGGGGCTAGCGGGAACAATGAGCAGTTCTTC; CDR3: CSVEEGGASGNNEQFF
size: -; J: TRBJ2-5; D: -; V: TRBV6-1; DNA: TGTGCCAGCTACCCCAGGGTCCCACAAGAGACCCAGTACTTC; CDR3: CASYPRVPQETQYF
size: once; J: TRBJ2-3; D: TRBD2; V: TRBV7-3; DNA: TGTGCCAGCAGCTCAAAGGGGGGTCCTTTAGCGGGAGTAGCGGCGCCCACAGATACGCAGTATTTT; CDR3: CASSSKGGPLAGVAAPTDTQYF
size: -; J: TRBJ1-1; D: -; V: TRBV14; DNA: TGTGCCAGCAGCCACCGGGGAGAAAACACTGAAGCTTTCTTT; CDR3: CASSHRGENTEAFF
size: -; J: TRBJ2-7; D: TRBD2; V: TRBV5-8; DNA: TGTGCCAGCCCTGCCAGAGCGGGGACCTCCTACGAGCAGTACTTC; CDR3: CASPARAGTSYEQYF
size: few; J: TRBJ2-2; D: TRBD2; V: TRBV5-1; DNA: TGCGCCAGCAGCTTCGGTATGAGGGAGGGCACCGGGGAGCTGTTTTTT; CDR3: CASSFGMREGTGELFF
size: -; J: TRBJ2-3; D: -; V: TRBV7-9; DNA: TGTGCCAGCAGCTTAGGCAGTCAAGATACGCAGTATTTT; CDR3: CASSLGSQDTQYF
size: -; J: TRBJ1-1; D: -; V: TRBV19; DNA: TGTGCCAGCGACGACAATATGAACACTGAAGCTTTCTTT; CDR3: CASDDNMNTEAFF
size: -; J: TRBJ2-2; D: -; V: TRBV23-1; DNA: TGCGCCAGCACCCCCCGAGGTGTGTTGAGTGTTATCACCGGGGAGCTGTTTTTT; CDR3: CASTPRGVLSVITGELFF
size: -; J: TRBJ1-3; D: -; V: TRBV6-1; DNA: TGTGCCAGCAGTGACTCTTCCTCTGGAAACACCATATATTTT; CDR3: CASSDSSSGNTIYF
size: -; J: TRBJ2-7; D: -; V: TRBV6-5; DNA: TGTGCCAGCAGTGAGATATACGAGCAGTACTTC; CDR3: CASSEIYEQYF
size: -; J: TRBJ1-2; D: -; V: TRBV2; DNA: TGTGCCAGCAGTGGGGACTCACTGTATGGCTACACCTTC; CDR3: CASSGDSLYGYTF
size: -; J: TRBJ1-5; D: TRBD1; V: TRBV7-9; DNA: TGTGCCAGCAGCCACGGACAGGGGACGGTAAATAGCAATCAGCCCCAGCATTTT; CDR3: CASSHGQGTVNSNQPQHF
size: -; J: TRBJ2-1; D: TRBD2; V: TRBV4-1; DNA: TGCGCCAGCAGCCAGAAACCCTTAGCGGGAGGGCTGACTGAGCAGTTCTTC; CDR3: CASSQKPLAGGLTEQFF
size: -; J: TRBJ2-1; D: -; V: TRBV6-4; DNA: TGTGCCAGCAGCCGGGGGGCGGACAATGAGCAGTTCTTC; CDR3: CASSRGADNEQFF
size: -; J: TRBJ1-5; D: -; V: TRBV30; DNA: TGTGCCTGGAGTGATGGGCAAATTCAGCCCCAGCATTTT; CDR3: CAWSDGQIQPQHF
size: -; J: TRBJ2-1; D: -; V: TRBV4-3; DNA: TGCGCCAGCAGCGGATTTGCTAGCTCCTACAATGAGCAGTTCTTC; CDR3: CASSGFASSYNEQFF
size: once; J: TRBJ2-6; D: TRBD1; V: TRBV7-6; DNA: TGTGCCAGCAGCCCCCGGACAGGGTCATCCTCCTCTGGGGCCAACGTCCTGACTTTC; CDR3: CASSPRTGSSSSGANVLTF
size: -; J: TRBJ2-1; D: TRBD1; V: TRBV28; DNA: TGTGCCAGCAACCTCGGACAGGGACACAATGAGCAGTTCTTC; CDR3: CASNLGQGHNEQFF
size: few; J: TRBJ1-1; D: -; V: TRBV6-5; DNA: TGTGCCAGCAGTTACGGGCCCGGAGGCACTGAAGCTTTCTTT; CDR3: CASSYGPGGTEAFF
size: -; J: TRBJ2-1; D: TRBD2; V: TRBV12-5; DNA: TGTGCTAGTGGTTTGGACGGGGGGGTTTACAATGAGCAGTTCTTC; CDR3: CASGLDGGVYNEQFF
size: -; J: TRBJ1-5; D: -; V: TRBV6-1; DNA: TGTGCCAGCAGTGAAATTCGGGAGCCTCGGCCCCAGCATTTT; CDR3: CASSEIREPRPQHF
size: -; J: TRBJ1-5; D: TRBD1; V: TRBV19; DNA: TGTGCCACCGGGACAGATCATAGCAATCAGCCCCAGCATTTT; CDR3: CATGTDHSNQPQHF
size: -; J: TRBJ1-2; D: TRBD1; V: TRBV13; DNA: TGTGCCACCGCGGATCGGGACAGGGGGTCCTATGGCTACACCTTC; CDR3: CATADRDRGSYGYTF
size: -; J: TRBJ1-2; D: -; V: TRBV7-3; DNA: TGTGCCAGCAGCTTATCTGCGGGAGGGAGTGGCTACACCTTC; CDR3: CASSLSAGGSGYTF